A single T cell receptor (beta chain) is shown here with its context. This record comes from a study of cytomegalovirus exposure and HLA in healthy donors. The CDR3 sequence is 17 residues long. After removal of 4 bases from V and 6 bases from J, the junction contained 14 bases not matched to a gene. From germline, CDR1 is SEHNR and CDR2 FQNEAQ (reference sequence). The primer mix had 60 Vbeta and 13 Jbeta primers. The assay was immunoSEQ multiplex PCR, and TCRdb's table has in-frame clones only and misses some. The sample contains about 180,000 clones, 70% to 85% of which appear only once. The sample consisted of PBMCs. This chain joins TRBV7-9 and TRBJ2-1, with TRBD1 matching 8 bases. The sequence was obtained from a man aged 18 to 30 in good health and CMV-seronegative. DNA for the CDR3: TGTGCCAGCAGCTCCAACCCCCGGACAGGGCAGGGCAATGAGCAGTTCTTC. Amino acids: CASSSNPRTGQGNEQFF.